The entry below describes one T cell receptor (beta chain). Its recognized antigen is unknown. No base-level quality is on record; no much larger clone is a single base apart. This sample is part of a study of T cells in pancreatic ductal adenocarcinoma (dated by TCRdb to 2015 to 2018). Broadly, across the study: To learn about the adaptive T-cell response arising naturally, investigators profiled where tumor-infiltrating CD8+ T cells, together with suppressive cells, were located within resected pancreatic ductal adenocarcinoma, how abundant they were, and what qualities they showed.

Selected pancreatic ductal adenocarcinoma patients had undergone surgery without neoadjuvant therapy. Peripheral blood was collected in heparin tubes, from which PBMCs were isolated by histopaque density gradient and cryopreserved in about 9.8% DMSO. The DNeasy Blood and Tissue Kit, with Proteinase K and RNase treatment, was used to extract genomic DNA from 7 PBMC specimens and roughly 9 flash-frozen tumor specimens. For CDR1 and CDR2, the germline V gene lists SGHTA and FQGNSA. The CDR3 contains 15 residues, cysteine and phenylalanine counted. Left in the record is the CDR3 DNA by itself, 45 bases read in frame from the first base. V was cut back by 2 bases and J by 2 bases, leaving a gap of 12 bases between them. The study at large found these results: More total productive templates and around 8-fold more unique clonotypes were found in blood samples than in tumor samples. T-cell clonality did not differ significantly between tumor and blood, with mean clonality about 0.112 in tumors and less than 0.08 in blood. Since most pancreatic cancer patients present with inoperable disease, the resected cohort was skewed toward the minority of patients who had early-stage disease. Comparisons of clonality between tumor and blood may be biased toward lower diversity because tumors are enriched in CD45RO+ effector T cells rather than naive T cells.

TCR beta CDR3 regions were amplified from genomic DNA using the immunoSEQ hsTCRB kit. An Illumina HiSeq system was used to carry out high-throughput TRB CDR3 sequencing. Per the source publication's procedure: The immunoSEQ software was used to analyze sequencing reads, and nonproductive sequences containing premature stops or frame-shifts were excluded. To calculate repertoire clonality, Shannon entropy was normalized by log2 of the number of unique productive sequences, and that value was subtracted from one. Sourced from immuneACCESS, this table was stored by TCRdb with only in-frame sequences that have V and J called. A share of the clones is absent; for the studies checked, an unresolved V gene accounts for under half, and the remainder has no known explanation. The V and J calls and clone size come from that table; D and trimming were worked out from the DNA. For this sample there are roughly 31,000 clones; just over 90% appear just once. The ten biggest clones cover about 2% of the sample.

This sequence uses TRBV7-2 and TRBJ2-5; TRBD1 is perhaps the D gene, given 6 matching bases. This TCR was recovered from a human donor with pancreatic ductal adenocarcinoma. What was sequenced was PBMCs. The bases read TGTGCCAGCAGCTTAAGCGTGACAGGACAAGAGACCCAGTACTTC. This codes for CASSLSVTGQETQYF.